This T cell receptor (beta chain) was captured in a study of shared clonotypes between healthy human individuals. Study context: The study used three CD4 naive, three CD4 memory, two CD8 naive and one CD8 memory plate per donor.

Genomic DNA of each subset was evenly split across several immunoSEQ plates. Here immunoSEQ multiplex PCR was the method, and the copy in TCRdb shows in-frame clones only, minus some. The table records about 680,000 clones, approximately 79% of them present only once. Findings of the study overall: Lower generation probabilities were found for non-shared clonotypes than for those shared by all four donors. Genetic and exposure-history diversity was limited by the small donor number.

Germline CDR1 is MGHRA and CDR2 is YSYEKL. Between the trimmed V and J ends, which lost 4 bases and 14 bases, there was a span of 17 bases. The CDR3 contains 12 residues. Points on this clone: Its antigen is undetermined.

The source of this sequence is a woman aged 25-40 years in good health. Material: memory CD4+ T cells sorted from blood. Documented subset: CD45RA-negative fraction. This rearrangement joins TRBV4-1 to TRBJ2-5, with D tentatively TRBD2 (5 bases). The chain's CDR3 is CASSPPGSRTYF. The CDR3 region has the DNA TGCGCCAGCAGCCCTCCTGGTAGTCGGACTTACTTC.